This T cell receptor (beta chain) is from a study of control samples from healthy donors and cancer patients. The repertoire was sequenced with immunoSEQ multiplex PCR; TCRdb's copy has only in-frame clones and lacks some. The sample lists tens of thousands of clones, around 94% seen once, with 6.6% in the top ten. The source is a man between 60 and 75 years old in good health. Sequenced material: blood.

In DNA form, the CDR3 reads TGTGCCAGCAGCGTATCGTGGCAGGGCTGGCAGCCCCAGCATTTT. This sequence encodes CASSVSWQGWQPQHF. This chain connects TRBV9 to TRBJ1-5, with a tentative D call TRBD1 (5 bases). The CDR3 has 15 amino acids. Per the germline V gene, CDR1 is SGDLS and CDR2 is YYNGEE. The V end lost 1 base, the J end lost 7 bases, and 15 bases lay between the germline ends.